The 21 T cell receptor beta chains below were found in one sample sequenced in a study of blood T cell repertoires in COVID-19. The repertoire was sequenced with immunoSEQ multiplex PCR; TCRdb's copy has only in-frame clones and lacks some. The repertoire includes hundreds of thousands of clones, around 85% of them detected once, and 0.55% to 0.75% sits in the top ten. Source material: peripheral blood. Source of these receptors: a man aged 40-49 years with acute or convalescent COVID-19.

Here the CDR3 DNA reads TGTGCCAGCAGTGAAGAGCACAGCTACCAAGAGACCCAGTACTTC. Its translation: CASSEEHSYQETQYF. The chain joins TRBV25-1 to TRBJ2-5; D remains ambiguous. This CDR3 is built from 15 residues. Per germline, CDR1 MGHDK and CDR2 SYGVNS. V gave up 2 bases and J gave up 0 bases, with 10 bases separating them. Looking up the rest from reference TRBV25-1 and TRBJ2-5 gives the full variable domain: EADIYQTPRYLVIGTGKKITLECSQTMGHDKMYWYQQDPGMELHLIHYSYGVNSTEKGDLSSESTVSRIRTEHFPLTLESARPSHTSQYLCASSEEHSYQETQYFGPGTRLLVL.

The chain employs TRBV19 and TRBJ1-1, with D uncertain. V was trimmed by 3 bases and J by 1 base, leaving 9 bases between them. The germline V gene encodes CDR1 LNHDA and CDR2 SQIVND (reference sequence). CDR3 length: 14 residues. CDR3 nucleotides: TGTGCCAGTAGTATGAGGGCCTCGAACACTGAAGCTTTCTTT. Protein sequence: CASSMRASNTEAFF.

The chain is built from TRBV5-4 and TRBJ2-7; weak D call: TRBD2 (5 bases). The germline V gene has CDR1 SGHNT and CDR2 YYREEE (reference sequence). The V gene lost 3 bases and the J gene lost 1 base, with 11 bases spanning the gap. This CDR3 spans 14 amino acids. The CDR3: CASSYSRTSYEQYF. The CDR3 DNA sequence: TGTGCCAGCAGCTACTCACGGACTTCCTACGAGCAGTACTTC.

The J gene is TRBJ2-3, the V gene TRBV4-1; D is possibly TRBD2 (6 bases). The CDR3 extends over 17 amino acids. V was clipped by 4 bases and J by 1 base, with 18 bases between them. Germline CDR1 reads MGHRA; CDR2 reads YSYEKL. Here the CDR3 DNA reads TGCGCCAGCAGCCGCCAGGACTACAACGAAGGCACAGATACGCAGTATTTT. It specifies CASSRQDYNEGTDTQYF.

The CDR3 loop reads CASSSWTGSTDTQYF. The CDR3 nucleotides read TGTGCCAGCAGCTCTTGGACTGGCAGCACAGATACGCAGTATTTT. This chain connects TRBV11-2 to TRBJ2-3; D is perhaps TRBD2 (5 bases). CDR3 length equals 15 residues. V lost 4 bases and J 0 bases, leaving 11 bases between the germline ends. CDR1 and CDR2 (germline): SGHAT, FQNNGV. Variable domain in full (rest from reference TRBV11-2 and TRBJ2-3): EAGVAQSPRYKIIEKRQSVAFWCNPISGHATLYWYQQILGQGPKLLIQFQNNGVVDDSQLPKDRFSAERLKGVDSTLKIQPAKLEDSAVYLCASSSWTGSTDTQYFGPGTRLTVL.

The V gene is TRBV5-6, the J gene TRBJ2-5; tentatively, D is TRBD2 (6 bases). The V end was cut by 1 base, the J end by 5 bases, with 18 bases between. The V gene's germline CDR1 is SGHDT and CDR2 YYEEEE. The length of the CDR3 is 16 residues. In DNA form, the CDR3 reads TGTGCCAGCAGCTTGAGGGGACTCCAGCTCCGGGAGACCCAGTACTTC. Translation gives CASSLRGLQLRETQYF.

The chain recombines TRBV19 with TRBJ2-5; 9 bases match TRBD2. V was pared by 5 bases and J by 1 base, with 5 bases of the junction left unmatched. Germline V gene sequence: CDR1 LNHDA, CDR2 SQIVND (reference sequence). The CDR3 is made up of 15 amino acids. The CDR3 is CASSLRGGVQETQYF. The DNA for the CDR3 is TGTGCCAGTAGTTTGCGGGGGGGAGTCCAAGAGACCCAGTACTTC.

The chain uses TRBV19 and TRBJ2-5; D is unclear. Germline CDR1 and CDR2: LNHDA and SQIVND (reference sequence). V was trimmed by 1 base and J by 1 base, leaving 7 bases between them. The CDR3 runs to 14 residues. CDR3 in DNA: TGTGCCAGTAGTATAGGGCTCCTCCAAGAGACCCAGTACTTC. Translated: CASSIGLLQETQYF.

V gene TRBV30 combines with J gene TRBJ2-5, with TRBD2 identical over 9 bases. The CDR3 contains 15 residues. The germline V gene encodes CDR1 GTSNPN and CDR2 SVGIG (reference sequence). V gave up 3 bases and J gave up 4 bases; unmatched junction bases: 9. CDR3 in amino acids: CAWSVGGRAGETQYF. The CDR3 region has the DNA TGTGCCTGGAGCGTCGGCGGGAGGGCCGGAGAGACCCAGTACTTC.

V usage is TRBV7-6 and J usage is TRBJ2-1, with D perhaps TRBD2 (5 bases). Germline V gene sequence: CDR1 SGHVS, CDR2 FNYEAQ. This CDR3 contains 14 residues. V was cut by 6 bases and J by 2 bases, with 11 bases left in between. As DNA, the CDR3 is TGTGCCAGCAGGTTTGGCGGGCCCTACAATGAGCAGTTCTTC. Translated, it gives CASRFGGPYNEQFF.

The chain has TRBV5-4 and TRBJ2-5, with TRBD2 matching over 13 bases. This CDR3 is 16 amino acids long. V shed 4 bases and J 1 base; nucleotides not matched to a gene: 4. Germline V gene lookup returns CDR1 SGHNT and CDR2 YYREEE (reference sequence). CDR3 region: CASSRGLAGLQETQYF. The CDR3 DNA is TGTGCCAGCAGCCGGGGACTAGCGGGACTCCAAGAGACCCAGTACTTC. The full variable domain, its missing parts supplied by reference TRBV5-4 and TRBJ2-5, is ETGVTQSPTHLIKTRGQQVTLRCSSQSGHNTVSWYQQALGQGPQFIFQYYREEENGRGNFPPRFSGLQFPNYSSELNVNALELDDSALYLCASSRGLAGLQETQYFGPGTRLLVL.

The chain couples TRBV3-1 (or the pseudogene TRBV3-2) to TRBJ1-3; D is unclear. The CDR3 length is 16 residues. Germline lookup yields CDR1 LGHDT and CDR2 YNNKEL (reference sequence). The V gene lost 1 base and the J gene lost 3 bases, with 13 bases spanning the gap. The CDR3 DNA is TGTGCCAGCAGCCAAGGGATAGGCCAGGTTGGAAACACCATATATTTT. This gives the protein CASSQGIGQVGNTIYF.

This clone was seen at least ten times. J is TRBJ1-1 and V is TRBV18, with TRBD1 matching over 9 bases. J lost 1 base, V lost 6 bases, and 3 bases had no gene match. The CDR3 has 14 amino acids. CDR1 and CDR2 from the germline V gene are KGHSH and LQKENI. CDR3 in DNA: TGTGCCAGCTCTCCGGGACAGGGGAACACTGAAGCTTTCTTT. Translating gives CASSPGQGNTEAFF.

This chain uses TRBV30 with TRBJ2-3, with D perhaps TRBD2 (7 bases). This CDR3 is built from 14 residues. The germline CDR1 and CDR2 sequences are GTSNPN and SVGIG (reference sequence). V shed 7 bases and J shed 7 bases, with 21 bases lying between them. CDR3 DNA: TGTGCCTCGAGAAGGGGGGGGCTATCTAATACGCAGTATTTT. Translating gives CASRRGGLSNTQYF.

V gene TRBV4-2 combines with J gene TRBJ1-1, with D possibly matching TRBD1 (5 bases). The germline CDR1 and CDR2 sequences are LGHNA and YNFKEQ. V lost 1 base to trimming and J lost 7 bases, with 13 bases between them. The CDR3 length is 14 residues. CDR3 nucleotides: TGTGCCAGCAGCCAAGTGGAGGGGCCGGATGAAGCTTTCTTT. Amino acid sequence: CASSQVEGPDEAFF.

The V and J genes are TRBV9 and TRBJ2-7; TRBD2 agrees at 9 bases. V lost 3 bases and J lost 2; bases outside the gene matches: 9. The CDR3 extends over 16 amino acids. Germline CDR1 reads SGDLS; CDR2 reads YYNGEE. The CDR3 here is CASSGLEASGAYEQYF. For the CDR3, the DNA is TGTGCCAGCAGCGGCCTCGAGGCTAGCGGGGCCTACGAGCAGTACTTC.

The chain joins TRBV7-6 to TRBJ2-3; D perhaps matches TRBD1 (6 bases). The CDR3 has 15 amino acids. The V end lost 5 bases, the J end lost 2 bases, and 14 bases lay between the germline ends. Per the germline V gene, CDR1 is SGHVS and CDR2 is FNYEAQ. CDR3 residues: CASSTGTLYTDTQYF. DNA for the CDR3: TGTGCCAGCAGCACCGGGACACTCTACACAGATACGCAGTATTTT.

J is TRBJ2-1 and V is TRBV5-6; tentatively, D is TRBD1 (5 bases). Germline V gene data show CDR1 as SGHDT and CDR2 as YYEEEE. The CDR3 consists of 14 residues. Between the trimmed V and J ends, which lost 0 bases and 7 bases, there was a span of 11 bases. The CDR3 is CASSLVGHENEQFF. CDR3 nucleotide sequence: TGTGCCAGCAGCTTGGTTGGACATGAGAATGAGCAGTTCTTC.

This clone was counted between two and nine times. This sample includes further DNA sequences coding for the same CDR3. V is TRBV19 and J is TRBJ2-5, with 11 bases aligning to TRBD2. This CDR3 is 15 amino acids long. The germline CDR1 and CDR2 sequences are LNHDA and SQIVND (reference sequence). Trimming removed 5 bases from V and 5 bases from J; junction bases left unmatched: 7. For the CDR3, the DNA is TGTGCCAGTAGTCTAGCGGGGGGCCCCAGGGAGACCCAGTACTTC. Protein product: CASSLAGGPRETQYF.

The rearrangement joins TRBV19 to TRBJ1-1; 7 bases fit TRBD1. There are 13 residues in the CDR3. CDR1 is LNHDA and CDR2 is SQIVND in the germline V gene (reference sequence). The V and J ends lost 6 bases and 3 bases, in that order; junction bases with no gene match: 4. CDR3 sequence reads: CASSQDRDTEAFF. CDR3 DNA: TGTGCCAGTAGCCAAGACAGGGACACTGAAGCTTTCTTT. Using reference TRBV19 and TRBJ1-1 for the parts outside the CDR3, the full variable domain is DGGITQSPKYLFRKEGQNVTLSCEQNLNHDAMYWYRQDPGQGLRLIYYSQIVNDFQKGDIAEGYSVSREKKESFPLTVTSAQKNPTAFYLCASSQDRDTEAFFGQGTRLTVV.

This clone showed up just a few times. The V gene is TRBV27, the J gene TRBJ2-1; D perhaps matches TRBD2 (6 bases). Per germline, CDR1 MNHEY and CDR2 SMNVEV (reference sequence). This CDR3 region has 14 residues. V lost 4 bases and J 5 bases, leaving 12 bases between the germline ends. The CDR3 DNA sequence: TGTGCCAGCAGTTATGGAGGGCCAGACAATGAGCAGTTCTTC. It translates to CASSYGGPDNEQFF.